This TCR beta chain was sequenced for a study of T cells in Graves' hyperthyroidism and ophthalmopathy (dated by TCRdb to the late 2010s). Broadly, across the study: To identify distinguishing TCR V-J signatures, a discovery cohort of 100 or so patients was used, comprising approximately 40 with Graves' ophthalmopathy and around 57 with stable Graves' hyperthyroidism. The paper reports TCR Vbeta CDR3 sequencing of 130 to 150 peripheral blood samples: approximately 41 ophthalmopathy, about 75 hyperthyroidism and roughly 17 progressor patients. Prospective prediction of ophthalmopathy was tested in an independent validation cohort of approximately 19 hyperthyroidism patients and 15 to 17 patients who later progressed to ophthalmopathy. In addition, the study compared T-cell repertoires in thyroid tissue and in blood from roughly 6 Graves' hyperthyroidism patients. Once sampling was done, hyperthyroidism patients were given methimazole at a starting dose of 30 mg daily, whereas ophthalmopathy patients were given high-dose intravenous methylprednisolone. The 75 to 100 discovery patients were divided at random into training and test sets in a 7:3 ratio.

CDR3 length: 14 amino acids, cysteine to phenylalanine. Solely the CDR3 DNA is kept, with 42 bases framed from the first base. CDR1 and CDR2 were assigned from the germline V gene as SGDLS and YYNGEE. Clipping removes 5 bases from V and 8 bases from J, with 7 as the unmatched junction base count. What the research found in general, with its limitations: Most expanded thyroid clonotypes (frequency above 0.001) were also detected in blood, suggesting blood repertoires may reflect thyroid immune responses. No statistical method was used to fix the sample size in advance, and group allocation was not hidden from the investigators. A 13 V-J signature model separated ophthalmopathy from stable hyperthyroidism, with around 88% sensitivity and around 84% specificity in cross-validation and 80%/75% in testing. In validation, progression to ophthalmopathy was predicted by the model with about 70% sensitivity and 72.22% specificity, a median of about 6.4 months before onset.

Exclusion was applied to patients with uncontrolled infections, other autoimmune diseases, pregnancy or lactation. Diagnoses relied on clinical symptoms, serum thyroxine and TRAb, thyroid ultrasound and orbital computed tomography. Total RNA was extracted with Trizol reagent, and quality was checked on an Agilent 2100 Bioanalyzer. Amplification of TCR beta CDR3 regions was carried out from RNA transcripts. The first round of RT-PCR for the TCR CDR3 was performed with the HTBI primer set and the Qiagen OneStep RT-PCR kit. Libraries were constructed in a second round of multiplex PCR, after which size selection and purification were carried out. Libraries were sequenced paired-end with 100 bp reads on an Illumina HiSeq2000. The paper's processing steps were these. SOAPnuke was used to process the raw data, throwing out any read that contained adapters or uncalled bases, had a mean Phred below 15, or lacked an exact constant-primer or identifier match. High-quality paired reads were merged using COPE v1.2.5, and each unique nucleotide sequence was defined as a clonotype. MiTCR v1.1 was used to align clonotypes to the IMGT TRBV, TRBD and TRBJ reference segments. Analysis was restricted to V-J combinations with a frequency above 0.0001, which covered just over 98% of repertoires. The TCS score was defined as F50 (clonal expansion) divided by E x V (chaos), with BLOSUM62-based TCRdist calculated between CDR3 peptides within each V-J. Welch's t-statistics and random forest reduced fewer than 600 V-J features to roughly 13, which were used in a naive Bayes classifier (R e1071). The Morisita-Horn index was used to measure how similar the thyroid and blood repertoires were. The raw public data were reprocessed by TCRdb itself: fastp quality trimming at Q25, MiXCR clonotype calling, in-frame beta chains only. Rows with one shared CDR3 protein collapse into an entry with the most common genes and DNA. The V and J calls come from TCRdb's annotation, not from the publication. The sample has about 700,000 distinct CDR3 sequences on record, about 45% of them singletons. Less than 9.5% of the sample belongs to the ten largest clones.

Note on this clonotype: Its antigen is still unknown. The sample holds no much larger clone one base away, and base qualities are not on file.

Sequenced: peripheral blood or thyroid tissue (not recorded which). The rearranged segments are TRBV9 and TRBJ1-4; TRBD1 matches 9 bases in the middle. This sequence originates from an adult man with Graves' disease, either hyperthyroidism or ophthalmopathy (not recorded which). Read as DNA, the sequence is TGTGCCAGCAGTGGACAGGGGATTGGAGAAAAACTGTTTTTT. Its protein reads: CASSGQGIGEKLFF.